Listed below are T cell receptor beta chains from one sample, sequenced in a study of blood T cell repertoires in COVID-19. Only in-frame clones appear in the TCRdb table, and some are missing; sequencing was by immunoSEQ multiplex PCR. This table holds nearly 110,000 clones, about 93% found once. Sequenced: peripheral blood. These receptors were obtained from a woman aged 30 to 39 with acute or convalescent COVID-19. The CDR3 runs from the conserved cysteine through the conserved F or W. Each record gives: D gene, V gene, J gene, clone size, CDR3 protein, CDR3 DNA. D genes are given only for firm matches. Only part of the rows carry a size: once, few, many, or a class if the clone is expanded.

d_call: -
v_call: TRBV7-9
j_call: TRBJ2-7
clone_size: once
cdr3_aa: CASSREGASYEQYF
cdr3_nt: TGTGCCAGCAGCCGTGAAGGGGCCTCCTACGAGCAGTACTTC

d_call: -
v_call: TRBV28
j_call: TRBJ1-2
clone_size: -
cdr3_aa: CASSPQRRGGYGYTF
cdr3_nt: TGTGCCAGCAGTCCGCAACGGAGGGGCGGCTATGGCTACACCTTC

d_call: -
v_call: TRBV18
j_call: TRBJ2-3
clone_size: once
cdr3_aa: CASSPLLGRMGDTQYF
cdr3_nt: TGTGCCAGCTCACCCCTCTTGGGCCGGATGGGAGATACGCAGTATTTT

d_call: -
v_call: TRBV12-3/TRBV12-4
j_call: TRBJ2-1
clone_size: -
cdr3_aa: CASTSGSYNEQFF
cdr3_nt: TGTGCCAGCACATCGGGATCCTACAATGAGCAGTTCTTC

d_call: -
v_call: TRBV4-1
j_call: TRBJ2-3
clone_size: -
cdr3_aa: CASSQGWSGDGTDTQYF
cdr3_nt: TGCGCCAGCAGCCAAGGCTGGTCGGGGGATGGCACAGATACGCAGTATTTT

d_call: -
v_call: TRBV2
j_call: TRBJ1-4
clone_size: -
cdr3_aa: CASSELPGAREKLFF
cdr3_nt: TGTGCCAGCAGTGAATTGCCAGGGGCAAGGGAAAAACTGTTTTTT

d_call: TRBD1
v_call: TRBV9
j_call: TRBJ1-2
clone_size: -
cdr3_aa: CASSSTGQGLDGYTF
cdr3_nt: TGTGCCAGCAGCTCGACCGGACAGGGTTTGGATGGCTACACCTTC

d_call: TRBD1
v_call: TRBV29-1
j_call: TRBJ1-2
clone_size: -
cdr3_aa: CSVQTTGGFNYGYTF
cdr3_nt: TGCAGCGTACAAACGACAGGGGGTTTTAACTATGGCTACACCTTC

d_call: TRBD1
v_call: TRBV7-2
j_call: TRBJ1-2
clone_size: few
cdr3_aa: CASSLAGRTGDGYTF
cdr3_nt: TGTGCCAGCAGCTTAGCGGGTAGGACAGGGGATGGCTACACCTTC

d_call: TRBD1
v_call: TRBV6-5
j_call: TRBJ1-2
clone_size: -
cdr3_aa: CARDRAGDGYTF
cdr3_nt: TGTGCCAGGGACAGGGCTGGCGATGGCTACACCTTC

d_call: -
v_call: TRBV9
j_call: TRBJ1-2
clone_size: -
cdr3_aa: CASSVDGGRHGYTF
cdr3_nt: TGTGCCAGCAGCGTAGACGGAGGGAGGCATGGCTACACCTTC

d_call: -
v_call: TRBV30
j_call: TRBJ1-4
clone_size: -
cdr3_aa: CAWSVTLAGWGKLFF
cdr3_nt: TGTGCCTGGAGTGTAACGTTGGCAGGGTGGGGAAAACTGTTTTTT

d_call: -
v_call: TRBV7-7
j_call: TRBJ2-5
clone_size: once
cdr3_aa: CASSYQAMGSGTQYF
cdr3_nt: TGTGCTAGCAGCTATCAGGCAATGGGTTCTGGGACCCAGTACTTC

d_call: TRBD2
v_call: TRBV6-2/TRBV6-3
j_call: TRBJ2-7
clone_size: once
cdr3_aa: CASSYLGTSPYEQYF
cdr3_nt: TGTGCCAGCAGTTACCTCGGGACTAGCCCCTACGAGCAGTACTTC

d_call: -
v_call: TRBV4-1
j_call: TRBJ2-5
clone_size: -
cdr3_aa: CASSQGGTIQETQYF
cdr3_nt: TGCGCCAGCAGCCAAGGAGGGACAATCCAAGAGACCCAGTACTTC

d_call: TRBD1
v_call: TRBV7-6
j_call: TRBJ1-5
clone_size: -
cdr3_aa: CASSPGQGARQPQHF
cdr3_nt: TGTGCCAGCAGCCCAGGACAGGGGGCTAGACAGCCCCAGCATTTT

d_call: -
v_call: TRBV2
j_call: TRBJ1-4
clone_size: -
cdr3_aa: CASSEFRDLKLFF
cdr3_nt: TGTGCCAGCAGTGAGTTTCGGGATTTAAAACTGTTTTTT

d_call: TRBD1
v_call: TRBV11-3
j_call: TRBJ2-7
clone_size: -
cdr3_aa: CASSDRDRAYEQYF
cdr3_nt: TGTGCCAGCAGCGACCGGGACAGGGCCTACGAGCAGTACTTC

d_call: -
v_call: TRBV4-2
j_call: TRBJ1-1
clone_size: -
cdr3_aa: CASSRDRDNTEAFF
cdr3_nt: TGTGCCAGCAGCCGCGACCGGGATAACACTGAAGCTTTCTTT

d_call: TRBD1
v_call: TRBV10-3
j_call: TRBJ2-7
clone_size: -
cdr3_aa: CATWTGGPYEQYF
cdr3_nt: TGTGCCACTTGGACAGGGGGACCCTACGAGCAGTACTTC

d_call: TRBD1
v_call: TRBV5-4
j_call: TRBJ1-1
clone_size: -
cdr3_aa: CASSPDRVKNTEAFF
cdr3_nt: TGTGCCAGCAGCCCGGACAGGGTCAAGAACACTGAAGCTTTCTTT

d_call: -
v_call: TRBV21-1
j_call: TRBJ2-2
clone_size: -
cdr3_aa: CASSKGRLAGYLNTGELFF
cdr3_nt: TGTGCCAGCAGCAAAGGGAGACTAGCGGGGTACCTGAACACCGGGGAGCTGTTTTTT

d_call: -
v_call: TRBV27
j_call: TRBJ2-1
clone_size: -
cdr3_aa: CASSSVGLASYNEQFF
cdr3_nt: TGTGCCAGCAGTTCAGTTGGGCTAGCGTCCTACAATGAGCAGTTCTTC

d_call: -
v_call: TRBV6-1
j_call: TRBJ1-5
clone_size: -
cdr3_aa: CASSEWEGGNQPQHF
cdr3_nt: TGTGCCAGCAGTGAATGGGAAGGGGGCAATCAGCCCCAGCATTTT

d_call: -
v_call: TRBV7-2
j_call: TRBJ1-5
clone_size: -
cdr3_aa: CASSTPNQPQHF
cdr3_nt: TGTGCCAGCAGCACACCAAATCAGCCCCAGCATTTT

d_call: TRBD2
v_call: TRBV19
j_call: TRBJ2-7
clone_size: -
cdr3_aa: CASSFGLAGYEQYF
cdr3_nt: TGTGCCAGTAGTTTCGGACTAGCGGGTTACGAGCAGTACTTC

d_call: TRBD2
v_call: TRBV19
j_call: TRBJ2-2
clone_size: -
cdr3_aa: CASSTGGGTGELFF
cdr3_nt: TGTGCCAGTAGTACGGGCGGGGGGACCGGGGAGCTGTTTTTT

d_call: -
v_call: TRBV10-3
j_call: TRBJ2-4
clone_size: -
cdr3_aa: CAISVGGLAKNIQYF
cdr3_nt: TGTGCCATCAGTGTGGGGGGATTAGCCAAAAACATTCAGTACTTC

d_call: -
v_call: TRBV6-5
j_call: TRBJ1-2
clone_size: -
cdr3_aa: CASSSAGRDGYTF
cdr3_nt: TGTGCCAGCAGCTCCGCTGGGAGGGATGGCTACACCTTC

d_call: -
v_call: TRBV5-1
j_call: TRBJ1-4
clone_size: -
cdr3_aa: CASSVSGATNEKLFF
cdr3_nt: TGCGCCAGCAGCGTATCAGGGGCAACTAATGAAAAACTGTTTTTT

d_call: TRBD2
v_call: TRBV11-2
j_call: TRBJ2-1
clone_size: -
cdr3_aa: CASSLVRLAGSYNEQFF
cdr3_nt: TGTGCCAGCAGCTTAGTGAGGCTAGCGGGGAGTTACAATGAGCAGTTCTTC

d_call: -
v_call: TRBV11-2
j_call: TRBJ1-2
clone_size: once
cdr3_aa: CASEVPTMRGGRFGF
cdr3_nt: TGTGCCAGCGAGGTTCCCACCATGAGAGGGGGAAGGTTTGGTTTC

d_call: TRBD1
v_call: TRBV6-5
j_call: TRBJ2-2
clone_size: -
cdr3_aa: CASSSTGSGELFF
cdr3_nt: TGTGCCAGCAGTTCGACAGGGTCCGGGGAGCTGTTTTTT

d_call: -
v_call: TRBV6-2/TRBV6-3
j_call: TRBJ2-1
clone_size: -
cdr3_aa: CASSYHETSVTNEQFF
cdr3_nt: TGTGCCAGCAGTTACCACGAGACTAGTGTTACCAATGAGCAGTTCTTC

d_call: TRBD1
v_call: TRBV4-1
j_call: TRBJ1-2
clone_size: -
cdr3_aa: CASSLYPGGDNYGYTF
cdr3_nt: TGCGCCAGCAGCCTATATCCAGGGGGCGATAACTATGGCTACACCTTC